This T cell receptor beta chain comes out of a study of neurological immune-mediated disorders. Findings of the study overall: The absence of any CDR3 amino acid sequence shared by expanded clones across subjects suggests that repertoires were private in all groups.

The time point was: longitudinal time-point 3. Unsorted libraries came from 2 million PBMCs stored at -80 °C. The authors produced cDNA by 5'RACE using 10-nucleotide random UMIs. From 15-18 subjects, each sequencing run yielded over 170 million TCR-beta sequences. TCRdb itself ran the 5' RACE reads through MiXCR, one entry per CDR3 protein. The sample holds about 48,000 distinct CDR3 sequences, roughly 13% seen once. The CDR3 contains 11 residues. With 5 bases removed from V and 12 bases from J, the gap between germline ends came to 11 bases. CDR1 and CDR2 from the germline V gene are SGHVS and FQNEAQ. Concerning this clonotype: The antigen remains undetermined.

This TCR was recovered from a male donor with HTLV-1-associated myelopathy (HAM/TSP). The genes are TRBV7-8 and TRBJ2-1, with D tentatively TRBD1 or TRBD2 (5 bases each). The sequencing sample was made of PBMCs. CDR3 DNA: TGTGCCAGCAGCCCCGGGACCGGGCAGTTCTTC. It yields the protein CASSPGTGQFF.